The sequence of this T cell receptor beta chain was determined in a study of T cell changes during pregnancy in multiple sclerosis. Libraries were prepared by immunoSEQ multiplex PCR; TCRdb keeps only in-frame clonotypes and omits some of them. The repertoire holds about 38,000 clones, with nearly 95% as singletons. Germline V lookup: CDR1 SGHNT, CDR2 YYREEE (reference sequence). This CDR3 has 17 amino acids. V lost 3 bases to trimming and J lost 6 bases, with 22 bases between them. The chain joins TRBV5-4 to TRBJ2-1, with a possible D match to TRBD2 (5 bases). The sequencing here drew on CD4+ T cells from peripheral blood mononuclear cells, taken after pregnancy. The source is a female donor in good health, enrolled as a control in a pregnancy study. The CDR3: CASSSPLGREWGNEQFF. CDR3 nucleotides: TGTGCCAGCAGCTCACCCCTGGGCCGGGAATGGGGCAATGAGCAGTTCTTC. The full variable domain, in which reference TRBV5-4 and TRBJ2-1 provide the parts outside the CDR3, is ETGVTQSPTHLIKTRGQQVTLRCSSQSGHNTVSWYQQALGQGPQFIFQYYREEENGRGNFPPRFSGLQFPNYSSELNVNALELDDSALYLCASSSPLGREWGNEQFFGPGTRLTVL.